This entry is about one T cell receptor (beta chain). A library of TCRbeta sequences, prepared with unique molecular identifiers, was generated. MiXCR, run by TCRdb on the PCR reads, gives a single entry per CDR3 protein. Here the sample spans roughly 500,000 distinct CDR3 sequences, 32% being singletons. The CDR3 loop spans 14 amino acids. The ends were cut back, 5 bases at V and 5 bases at J, with 15 bases in the middle. CDR1 and CDR2 (germline): SEHNR, FQNEAQ (reference sequence). The sample belongs to a study of T-cell reconstitution after alpha-beta-depleted transplantation in children. The chain joins TRBV7-9 to TRBJ1-1; perhaps TRBD1 as D (5 bases). This specimen was PBMCs from the stem cell graft donor, taken from the stem cell graft. The TCR originated in a human donor who donated a stem cell graft to a child with aplastic anemia. The CDR3 DNA follows: TGTGCCAGCAGCCCGATCGGGGACGGGACTGAAGCTTTCTTT. It codes for CASSPIGDGTEAFF.